This T cell receptor beta chain was captured in a study of T cell responses to AZD1222 COVID-19 vaccine (dated by TCRdb to the early 2020s). Regarding the research as a whole: Because spike-specific TCR depth and breadth did not differ between the two schedules, AZD1222 recipients who got a second dose at roughly 4 weeks were pooled with those who got a second dose at roughly 12 weeks. Trial participants were enrolled by age into subgroups of 18-55, 56-69 and 70-plus years, and about 150, 27 and 61 TCR-sequenced participants, respectively, were included in these subgroups. A total of 233 trial participants underwent TCR sequencing, of whom some 210 received two doses of AZD1222 and about 25 received two doses of the MenACWY control vaccine.

Findings and caveats that apply to the study as a whole: A significant rise in spike-specific TCR breadth and depth was observed after two AZD1222 doses relative to day 0 and relative to MenACWY recipients. Participants were mostly white British and included more females than males, and it was suggested by the authors that clonal diversity may have been underestimated. No day 14 peak-response samples were available, so repertoires were characterized only after the peak T cell response. Reportedly, almost half of the unique spike-specific TCRs recognized epitopes lying outside the regions that are mutated in the B.1.351 and B.1.1.7 variants. The 56-69-year group was small, and its depth increase did not reach significance, likely because of low power. Vaccine-associated CD4 TCRs spanned the whole spike protein, with dominant responses in regions 160-218 and 743-854. Conclusions about previously exposed vaccinees are limited because only five or six AZD1222 recipients were SARS-CoV-2 seropositive at baseline.

The time point label, as the study defines it: baseline before first vaccination. Samples from vaccinated people were obtained from the UK trials COV001 and COV002, which included a single-blind randomized controlled phase 2/3 trial of AZD1222 (ChAdOx1 nCoV-19) in healthy adults. For TCRbeta chain sequencing, PBMC samples from trial participants were taken at day 0 and at day 28 after the second dose. The CDR3 regions of human TCRbeta chains were subjected to immunosequencing. In the source study's methods: Repertoire TCRs were matched against a reference library of SARS-CoV-2-specific TCRs generated with the MIRA antigen-specificity platform. Breadth was defined as the fraction of unique TCRs that were SARS-CoV-2-associated. Depth was defined as the fraction of total T cells that were SARS-CoV-2-associated. Each spike-specific TCR was assigned to its reactive spike region and to a CD4 or CD8 class using the MIRA data. Log10-transformed breadth and depth values were compared by one-way ANOVA with Sidak's multiple comparisons tests. This immuneACCESS table, as held by TCRdb, lists in-frame sequences with V and J called but not all clones. Of the missing ones, under half trace to an unresolved V gene in checked studies; the others have no known cause. D and trimming were read from the DNA, whereas the V and J calls and clone size are those reported in that table. Here the sample has some 140,000 clones; 80% to 95% occur a single time. The ten largest clonotypes hold under 4% of the sample.

The CDR3, from cysteine to phenylalanine, totals 15 residues. Here the CDR3 DNA is all that survives: 45 bases in frame from base 1. CDR1 and CDR2, looked up from the germline V gene (reference sequence), are SGHNT and YYREEE. The V and J ends are trimmed by 1 base and 8 bases, leaving 16 bases between them. In regard to this clone: Its recognized antigen is unknown. Base quality data are lacking; no much larger clone is found one base away.

This chain is built from TRBV5-4 and TRBJ2-1; TRBD1 is a weak D gene call, 6 bases matching. This clonotype originated in an adult in good health. The source material was peripheral blood, sampled on day 0 of AZD1222 vaccination. The CDR3 in this case is CASSLRTTGRHEQFF. The DNA sequence is TGTGCCAGCAGCTTGCGGACGACAGGTAGGCATGAGCAGTTCTTC.